This T cell receptor (beta chain) was recovered during a study of control samples from healthy donors and cancer patients. Profiled with immunoSEQ multiplex PCR; TCRdb holds only in-frame clones, not every one. There are roughly 170,000 clones in the sample; about 94% occur only once, and roughly 3.9% lies in the top ten. Trimming removed 9 bases at V and 6 bases at J, with 14 bases between. Looked up from germline, CDR1 is KGHDR and CDR2 is SFDVKD. The length of the CDR3 is 14 residues. The source material was blood. This TCR was recovered from a woman aged 60-70 years in good health. The V call is TRBV24-1, the J call TRBJ1-6; D is possibly TRBD1 (6 bases). CDR3 in amino acids: CATLGHQFNSPLHF. The CDR3 region has the DNA TGTGCCACCTTGGGACACCAATTTAATTCACCCCTCCACTTT.